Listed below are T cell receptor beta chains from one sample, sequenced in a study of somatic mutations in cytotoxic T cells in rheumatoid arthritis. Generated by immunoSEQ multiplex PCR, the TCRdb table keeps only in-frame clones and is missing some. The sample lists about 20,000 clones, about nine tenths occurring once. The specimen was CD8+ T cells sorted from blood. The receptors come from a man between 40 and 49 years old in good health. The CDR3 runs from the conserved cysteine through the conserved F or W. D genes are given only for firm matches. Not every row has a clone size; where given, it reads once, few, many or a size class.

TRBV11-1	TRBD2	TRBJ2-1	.	TGTGCCAGCAGCTTGGGCGGGAGGAAGGATGAGCAGTTCTTC	CASSLGGRKDEQFF
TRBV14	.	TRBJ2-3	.	TGTGCCAGCAGCCAAGGACTATCGCGCCCCCAGTTTGGAGATACGCAGTATTTT	CASSQGLSRPQFGDTQYF
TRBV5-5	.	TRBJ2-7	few	TGTGCCAGCAGCTTAAGGCTGGGTAGCTACGAGCAGTACTTC	CASSLRLGSYEQYF
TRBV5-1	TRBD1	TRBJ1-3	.	TGCGCCAGCAGCTTGCCGCCGACAGGGACTGGCTCTGGAAACACCATATATTTT	CASSLPPTGTGSGNTIYF
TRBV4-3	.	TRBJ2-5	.	TGCGCCAGCAGCCAAGATTGGGAGGAGCTTGGGGAGACCCAGTACTTC	CASSQDWEELGETQYF
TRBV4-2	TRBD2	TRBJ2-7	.	TGTGCCAGCAGCCAGTATCTCCTAGCGGGCTCTAGCTCCTACGAGCAGTACTTC	CASSQYLLAGSSSYEQYF
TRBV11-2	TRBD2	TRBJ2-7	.	TGTGCCAGCAGCTTAGTCTTTAGCGGGATCCCCTACGAGCAGTACTTC	CASSLVFSGIPYEQYF
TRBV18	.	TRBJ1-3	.	TGTGCCAGCTCACCGGGATCGGCTGGAAACACCATATATTTT	CASSPGSAGNTIYF
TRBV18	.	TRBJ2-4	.	TGTGCCAGCTCACCACCACAGGGACTAGCCAAAAACATTCAGTACTTC	CASSPPQGLAKNIQYF
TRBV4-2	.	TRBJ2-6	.	TGTGCCAGCAGCCAAGACGGCACCAGCTCTGGGGCCAACGTCCTGACTTTC	CASSQDGTSSGANVLTF
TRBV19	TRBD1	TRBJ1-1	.	TGTGCCAGTGGGGCAGGGGGTCGAGCTTTCTTT	CASGAGGRAFF
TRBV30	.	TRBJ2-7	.	TGTGCCTGGAGTTCCGGGACCGCTACCTACGAGCAGTACTTC	CAWSSGTATYEQYF
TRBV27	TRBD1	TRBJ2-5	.	TGTGCCAGCAGGCCTGGGACAGTCCCGTTGGAGACCCAGTACTTC	CASRPGTVPLETQYF
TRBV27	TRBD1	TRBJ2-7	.	TGTGCCAGCAGTTTGACAGGGGAAGTCTACGAGCAGTACTTC	CASSLTGEVYEQYF
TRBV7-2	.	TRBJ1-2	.	TGTGCCAGCAGCTTCAGGGATAACTATGGCTACACCTTC	CASSFRDNYGYTF
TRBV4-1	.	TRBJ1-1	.	TGCGCCAGCAGCCTCCGGAGGGGCGAAGGGACTGAAGCTTTCTTT	CASSLRRGEGTEAFF
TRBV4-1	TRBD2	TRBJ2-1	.	TGCGCCAGCAGCCAAGGTAAAGGGACTAGCGGGAGGTTCGAGCAGTTCTTC	CASSQGKGTSGRFEQFF
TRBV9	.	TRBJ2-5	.	TGTGCCAGCAGCGGTGAACAGGGCTGGGAGACCCAGTACTTC	CASSGEQGWETQYF
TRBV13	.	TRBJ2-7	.	TGTGCCAGCAGCCGGCTACTTCCCTACGAGCAGTACTTC	CASSRLLPYEQYF
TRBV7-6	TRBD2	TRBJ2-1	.	TGTGCCAGCAGCCTCGTTTTGGTACGGGAGGGTAATGAGCAGTTCTTC	CASSLVLVREGNEQFF
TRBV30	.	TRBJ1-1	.	TGTGCCTGGAGTTTCAGGAACACTGAAGCTTTCTTT	CAWSFRNTEAFF
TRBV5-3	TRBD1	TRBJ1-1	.	TGTGCCAGAAGACGGGACAGGGACACTGAAGCTTTCTTT	CARRRDRDTEAFF
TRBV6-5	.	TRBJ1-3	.	TGTGCCAGCAGGCCCGGGACAAGCTCTGGAAACACCATATATTTT	CASRPGTSSGNTIYF
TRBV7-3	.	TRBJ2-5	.	TGTGCCAGCAGCCCCCACCCGGGGCGAGGAGAGACCCAGTACTTC	CASSPHPGRGETQYF
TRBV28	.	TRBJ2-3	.	TGTGCCAGCAGTCTATTCACGGACAGAAGCACAGATACGCAGTATTTT	CASSLFTDRSTDTQYF
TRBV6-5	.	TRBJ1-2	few	TGTGCCAGCAGTTACTCAGTCAGCGTCTATGGCTACACCTTC	CASSYSVSVYGYTF
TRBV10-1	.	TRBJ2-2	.	TGCGCCAGCAGTGACGGGGCAGGGGACCCCACCGGGGAGCTGTTTTTT	CASSDGAGDPTGELFF
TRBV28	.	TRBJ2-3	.	TGTGCCAGCAGTTCCGAAACTTGCACAGATACGCAGTATTTT	CASSSETCTDTQYF
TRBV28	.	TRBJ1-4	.	TGTGCCGGGCGACGGAAAAATAATGAAAAACTGTTTTTT	CAGRRKNNEKLFF
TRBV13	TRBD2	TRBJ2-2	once	TGTGCCAGCAGCTTAGGCCCTAGCGGGAGCCCTGTGCACGGGGAGCTGTTTTTT	CASSLGPSGSPVHGELFF
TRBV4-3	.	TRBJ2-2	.	TGCGCCAGCAGCCCGCGGGTCTGGGCGGGTACCGGGGAGCTGTTTTTT	CASSPRVWAGTGELFF
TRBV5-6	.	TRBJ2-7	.	TGTGCCAGCAGCTTGGCCCATCCGGCCTACGAGCAGTACTTC	CASSLAHPAYEQYF
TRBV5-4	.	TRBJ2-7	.	TGTGCCAGCAGCTTTAATACCGCGTACGAGCAGTACTTC	CASSFNTAYEQYF
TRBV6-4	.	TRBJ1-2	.	TGTGCCAGCAGTGAGGGCGGGTTCTATGGCTACACCTTC	CASSEGGFYGYTF
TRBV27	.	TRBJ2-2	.	TGTGCCAGCAGACCTCTACGACCCCAAATGGGCGGGGAGCTGTTTTTT	CASRPLRPQMGGELFF
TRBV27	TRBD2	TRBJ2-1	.	TGTGCCAGCAGTTTCGGGGGGGCGGGAGGGCCAAATGAGCAGTTCTTC	CASSFGGAGGPNEQFF
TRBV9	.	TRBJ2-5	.	TGTGCCAGCAGCTCGGGTAGCCAAGAGACCCAGTACTTC	CASSSGSQETQYF
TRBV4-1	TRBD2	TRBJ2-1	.	TGCGCCAGCAGCCAGGAAGATATAGTGACTAGCGGTTCCTACAATGAGCAGTTCTTC	CASSQEDIVTSGSYNEQFF
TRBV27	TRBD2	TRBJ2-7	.	TGTGCCAGCAGTCCATCGACAGCGGGGGTGATCTACGAGCAGTACTTC	CASSPSTAGVIYEQYF
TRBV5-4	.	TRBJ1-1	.	TGTGCCAGCAGCTCCAGGGTCGGGGACACTGAAGTTTTCTTT	CASSSRVGDTEVFF